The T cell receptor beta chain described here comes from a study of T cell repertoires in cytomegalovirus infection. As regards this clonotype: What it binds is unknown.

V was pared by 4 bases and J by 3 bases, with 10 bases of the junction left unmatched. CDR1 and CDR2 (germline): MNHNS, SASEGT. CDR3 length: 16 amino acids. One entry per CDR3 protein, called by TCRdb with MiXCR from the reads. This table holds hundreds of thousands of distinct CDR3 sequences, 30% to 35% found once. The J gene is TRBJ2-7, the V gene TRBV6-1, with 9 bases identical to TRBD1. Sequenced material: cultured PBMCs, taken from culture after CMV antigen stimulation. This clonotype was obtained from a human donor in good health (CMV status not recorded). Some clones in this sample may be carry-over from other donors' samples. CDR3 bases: TGTGCCAGCAGTGCGCATACAGGGGGCGGTTTCTACGAGCAGTACGTC. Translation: CASSAHTGGGFYEQYV.